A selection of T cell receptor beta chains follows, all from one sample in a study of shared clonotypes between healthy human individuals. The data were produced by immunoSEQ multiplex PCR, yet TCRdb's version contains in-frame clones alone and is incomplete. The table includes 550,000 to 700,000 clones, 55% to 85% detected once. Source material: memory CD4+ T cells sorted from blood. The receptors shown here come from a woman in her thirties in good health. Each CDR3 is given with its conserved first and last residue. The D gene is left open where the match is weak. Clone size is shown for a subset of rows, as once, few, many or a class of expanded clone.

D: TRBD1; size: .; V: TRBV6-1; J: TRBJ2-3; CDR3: CASSPGTGEADTQYF; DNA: TGTGCCAGCAGTCCCGGGACAGGGGAGGCAGATACGCAGTATTTT
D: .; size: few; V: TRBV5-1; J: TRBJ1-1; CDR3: CASSLGGDFRRAEAFF; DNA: TGCGCCAGCAGCTTGGGAGGCGACTTTCGTAGGGCTGAAGCTTTCTTT
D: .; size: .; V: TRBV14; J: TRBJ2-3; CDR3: CASSQARGASADTQYF; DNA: TGTGCCAGCAGCCAAGCTCGGGGCGCAAGCGCAGATACGCAGTATTTT
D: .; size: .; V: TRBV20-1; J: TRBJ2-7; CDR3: CSAPDSYEQYF; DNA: TGCAGTGCCCCGGACAGCTACGAGCAGTACTTC
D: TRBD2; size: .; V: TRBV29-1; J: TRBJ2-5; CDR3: CSENLAGGGETQYF; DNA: TGCAGCGAGAATCTAGCGGGAGGAGGAGAGACCCAGTACTTC
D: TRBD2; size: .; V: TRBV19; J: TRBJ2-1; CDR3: CASSMGRARGNEQFF; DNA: TGTGCCAGTAGTATGGGGAGGGCCCGAGGCAATGAGCAGTTCTTC
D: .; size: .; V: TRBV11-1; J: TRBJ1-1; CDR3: CASSLVARAEAFF; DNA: TGTGCCAGCAGCTTAGTCGCCAGGGCTGAAGCTTTCTTT
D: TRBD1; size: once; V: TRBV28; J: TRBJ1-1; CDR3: CASSSGQGMNTEAFF; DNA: TGTGCCAGCAGTTCAGGACAGGGTATGAACACTGAAGCTTTCTTT
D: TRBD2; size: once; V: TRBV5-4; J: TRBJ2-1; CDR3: CASSPQAGADEQFF; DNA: TGTGCCAGCAGCCCTCAAGCGGGAGCCGATGAGCAGTTCTTC
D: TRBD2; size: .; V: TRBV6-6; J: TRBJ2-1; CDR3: CASNPRGREGYNEQFF; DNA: TGTGCCAGCAATCCAAGGGGGCGGGAGGGGTACAATGAGCAGTTCTTC
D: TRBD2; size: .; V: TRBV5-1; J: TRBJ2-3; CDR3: CASSPAGENTDTQYF; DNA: TGCGCCAGCAGTCCAGCGGGAGAAAACACAGATACGCAGTATTTT
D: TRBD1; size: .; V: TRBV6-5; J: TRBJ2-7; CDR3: CASRDRSYEQYF; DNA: TGTGCCAGCCGGGACAGGTCCTACGAGCAGTACTTC
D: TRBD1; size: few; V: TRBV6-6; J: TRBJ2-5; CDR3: CASSLDRGWTQYF; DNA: TGTGCCAGCAGTTTGGACAGGGGGTGGACCCAGTACTTC
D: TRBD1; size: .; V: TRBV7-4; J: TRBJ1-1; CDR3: CASSGRGLLNTEAFF; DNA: TGTGCCAGCAGCGGCAGGGGGCTGCTTAACACTGAAGCTTTCTTT
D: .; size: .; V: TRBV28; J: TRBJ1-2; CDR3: CASSFSGYGYTF; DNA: TGTGCCAGCAGTTTTTCAGGATATGGCTACACCTTC
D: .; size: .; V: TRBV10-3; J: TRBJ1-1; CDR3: CAIAPVGDTEAFF; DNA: TGTGCCATCGCCCCAGTGGGGGACACTGAAGCTTTCTTT
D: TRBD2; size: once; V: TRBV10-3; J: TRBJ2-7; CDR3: CAISQASGPSYEQYF; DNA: TGTGCCATCAGTCAGGCTAGCGGGCCCTCCTACGAGCAGTACTTC
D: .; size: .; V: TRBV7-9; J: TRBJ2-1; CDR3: CASSSRRQVNNEQFF; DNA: TGTGCCAGCAGCTCGCGCCGACAGGTGAACAATGAGCAGTTCTTC
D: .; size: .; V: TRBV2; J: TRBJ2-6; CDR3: CASTMDSGGANVLTF; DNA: TGTGCCAGCACGATGGATTCCGGGGGGGCCAACGTCCTGACTTTC
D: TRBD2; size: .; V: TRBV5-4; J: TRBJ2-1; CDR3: CASSRLAGGVYNEQFF; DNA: TGTGCCAGCAGCAGACTAGCGGGAGGAGTCTACAATGAGCAGTTCTTC
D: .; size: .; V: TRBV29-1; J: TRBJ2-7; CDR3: CSTSYSGDTYEQYF; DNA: TGCAGCACCTCTTACAGCGGGGACACCTACGAGCAGTACTTC
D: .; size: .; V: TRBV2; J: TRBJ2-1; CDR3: CASSAGYNEQFF; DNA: TGTGCCAGCAGTGCAGGCTACAATGAGCAGTTCTTC
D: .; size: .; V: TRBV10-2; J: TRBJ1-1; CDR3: CASLNPLGDTEAFF; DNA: TGCGCCAGCCTTAACCCCCTGGGGGACACTGAAGCTTTCTTT
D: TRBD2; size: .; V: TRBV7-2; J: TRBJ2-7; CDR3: CASSLSEAGAYEQYF; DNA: TGTGCCAGCAGCTTAAGCGAAGCGGGAGCCTACGAGCAGTACTTC
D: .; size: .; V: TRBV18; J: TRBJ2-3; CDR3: CASSPSGTSTDTQYF; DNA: TGTGCCAGCTCACCGAGCGGTACTAGCACAGATACGCAGTATTTT
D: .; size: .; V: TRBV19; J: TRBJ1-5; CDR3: CASSIGQRNQPQHF; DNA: TGTGCCAGTAGTATTGGACAGCGCAATCAGCCCCAGCATTTT
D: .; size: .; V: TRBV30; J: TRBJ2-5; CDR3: CAWSASVRAQETQYF; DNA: TGTGCCTGGAGTGCCAGTGTTCGGGCCCAAGAGACCCAGTACTTC
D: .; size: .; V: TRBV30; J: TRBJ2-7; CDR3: CAWSVTGVGEQYF; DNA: TGTGCCTGGAGTGTAACGGGAGTGGGCGAGCAGTACTTC
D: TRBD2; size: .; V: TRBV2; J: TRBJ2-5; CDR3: CASSGIAGGQETQYF; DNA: TGTGCCAGCAGTGGTATAGCGGGAGGACAAGAGACCCAGTACTTC
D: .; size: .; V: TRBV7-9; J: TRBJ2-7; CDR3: CASSLGGGREQYF; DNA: TGTGCCAGCAGCTTAGGTGGTGGTCGCGAGCAGTACTTC
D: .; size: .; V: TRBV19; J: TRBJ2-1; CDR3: CASSTFSSNYEQFF; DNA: TGTGCCAGTAGTACCTTCTCAAGTAACTATGAGCAGTTCTTC
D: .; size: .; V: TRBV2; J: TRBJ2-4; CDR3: CATVTSLGVVQYF; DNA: TGTGCCACGGTGACCAGCCTCGGCGTGGTTCAGTACTTC
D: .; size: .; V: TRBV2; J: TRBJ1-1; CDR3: CASIRDGNTEAFF; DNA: TGTGCCAGCATCCGGGACGGTAACACTGAAGCTTTCTTT